These 21 T cell receptor beta chains came from one sample sequenced in a study of T cell repertoires in cytomegalovirus infection. TCRdb processed the reads anew with MiXCR; each CDR3 protein has one entry. The sample lists around 330,000 distinct CDR3 sequences; 15% to 20% were seen once. Input material: PBMCs. These receptors originate from a human donor in good health (CMV status not recorded). Some clones in this sample may be carry-over from other donors' samples.

Many counts were recorded for this clonotype. The chain links TRBV7-2 to TRBJ2-7; TRBD2 aligns across 12 bases. This CDR3 is 17 amino acids long. J was trimmed by 0 bases and V by 1 base; bases with no gene match: 4. Per the germline V gene, CDR1 is SGHTA and CDR2 is FQGNSA. CDR3 sequence: CASSLGTSGVTSYEQYF. The CDR3 DNA sequence: TGTGCCAGCAGCTTAGGGACTAGCGGGGTTACCTCCTACGAGCAGTACTTC.

The chain recombines TRBV20-1 with TRBJ2-7; 8 bases agree with TRBD2. The J segment lost 3 bases and the V segment lost 4 bases, leaving 5 bases of the junction unmatched. Germline CDR1 reads DFQATT; CDR2 reads SNEGSKA (reference sequence). The CDR3 sequence is 13 residues long. CDR3 sequence (DNA): TGCAGTGCTACCTCTCGGGGGGGCTACGAGCAGTACTTC. Its translation: CSATSRGGYEQYF.

This clonotype has only a few counts. The J gene is TRBJ2-7, the V gene TRBV6-5; no clear D gene. Trimming removed 0 bases at V and 0 bases at J, with 9 bases between. Germline lookup yields CDR1 MNHEY and CDR2 SVGAGI. This CDR3 contains 15 residues. For the CDR3, the DNA is TGTGCCAGCAGTTACTCGAGTGGTGACTCCTACGAGCAGTACTTC. Translated: CASSYSSGDSYEQYF.

This clonotype was counted many times. This chain joins TRBV5-6 and TRBJ1-1; weak D call: TRBD1 (6 bases). V lost 0 bases and J 4 bases, leaving 16 bases between the germline ends. CDR1 and CDR2 (germline): SGHDT, YYEEEE. This CDR3 has 16 residues. The CDR3: CASSLGRGALGTEAFF. As DNA, the CDR3 is TGTGCCAGCAGCTTGGGGCGGGGGGCGCTCGGCACTGAAGCTTTCTTT.

This clonotype came up many times. The genes are TRBV27 and TRBJ1-2; 8 nucleotides agree with TRBD1. The CDR3 runs to 15 residues. Germline V gene lookup returns CDR1 MNHEY and CDR2 SMNVEV (reference sequence). V lost 5 bases and J lost 3; bases outside the gene matches: 8. The CDR3 region has the DNA TGTGCCAGCAGTAAAAAGGCGACAGGGGACTATGGCTACACCTTC. Amino acid sequence: CASSKKATGDYGYTF.

The rearrangement links TRBV20-1 to TRBJ1-2, with no clear D. V lost 3 bases and J 2 bases, leaving 7 bases between the germline ends. Germline CDR1 DFQATT, CDR2 SNEGSKA (reference sequence). The CDR3 covers 12 residues. CDR3 region: CSASTVNYGYTF. The CDR3, as DNA: TGCAGTGCTAGTACGGTAAACTATGGCTACACCTTC.

Concerning this clonotype: A much bigger clone sits one base away, suggesting this may be a read error. The chain is built from TRBV28 and TRBJ2-1; D remains ambiguous. From germline, CDR1 is MDHEN and CDR2 SYDVKM. The CDR3 spans 15 residues. V lost 5 bases and J lost 2, with 13 bases in between. CDR3 protein: CASSRKATAYNEQFF. In DNA form, the CDR3 reads TGTGCCAGCAGTCGTAAGGCCACAGCCTACAATGAGCAGTTCTTC.

V and J are TRBV9 and TRBJ2-1, with 12 bases fitting TRBD2. J was trimmed by 0 bases and V by 0 bases; bases with no gene match: 7. The CDR3 consists of 19 residues. Per germline, CDR1 SGDLS and CDR2 YYNGEE. The CDR3 DNA follows: TGTGCCAGCAGCGTAGTGGCTAGCGGGGGGGTCAGCTCCTACAATGAGCAGTTCTTC. This encodes CASSVVASGGVSSYNEQFF.

This clonotype was counted ten times or more. The chain employs TRBV27 and TRBJ1-5; 9 bases are shared with TRBD1. The junction had 4 bases not matched to a gene; V was cut back by 5 bases and J by 2 bases. Germline assignment: CDR1 MNHEY and CDR2 SMNVEV (reference sequence). This CDR3 is built from 15 residues. For the CDR3, the DNA is TGTGCCAGCAGTGACAGGGGGGGCGGCAATCAGCCCCAGCATTTT. As protein: CASSDRGGGNQPQHF.

This clonotype occurred a few times. The chain has TRBV7-2 and TRBJ2-7; D possibly corresponds to TRBD1 (6 bases). The germline V and J ends were trimmed by 1 base and 5 bases, with 12 bases remaining between them. Germline V gene sequence: CDR1 SGHTA, CDR2 FQGNSA. The CDR3 sequence is 14 residues long. The CDR3, as DNA: TGTGCCAGCAGCTTAGTACAGGGAGTCAACGAGCAGTACTTC. Translated: CASSLVQGVNEQYF.

This clonotype was seen repeatedly, ten times or more. This rearrangement joins TRBV7-2 to TRBJ2-1, with a tentative D call TRBD1 (5 bases). CDR1 is SGHTA and CDR2 is FQGNSA in the germline V gene. The length of the CDR3 is 16 residues. V was cut by 5 bases and J by 8 bases, with 22 bases left in between. The CDR3: CASSLNRLGSIDEQFF. The CDR3 DNA sequence: TGTGCCAGCAGCCTCAACAGGCTAGGGTCTATCGATGAGCAGTTCTTC.

This clonotype was found many times. The chain carries TRBV12-3 or TRBV12-4 and TRBJ1-1, with D unclear. Trimming stripped 2 bases from V and 0 bases from J, with 7 bases between. CDR3 length equals 14 residues. Here the CDR3 reads CASSLTTVNTEAFF. The CDR3 bases are TGTGCCAGCAGTTTAACCACGGTGAACACTGAAGCTTTCTTT.

This clonotype was found a few times. The chain uses TRBV5-6 and TRBJ2-3; unclear D gene. This CDR3 spans 16 amino acids. Trimming took 5 bases from V and 0 from J, leaving 16 bases between them. CDR1 and CDR2 from the germline V gene are SGHDT and YYEEEE. CDR3 sequence: CASRSRFAASTDTQYF. CDR3 bases: TGTGCCAGCAGGTCACGCTTCGCGGCTAGCACAGATACGCAGTATTTT.

The chain joins TRBV5-4 to TRBJ1-3; the D is unclear. Trimming stripped 4 bases from V and 0 bases from J, with 11 bases between. The CDR3 extends over 15 amino acids. Germline V gives CDR1 SGHNT, CDR2 YYREEE (reference sequence). This chain's CDR3 is CASSRRGPSGNTIYF. For the CDR3, the DNA is TGTGCCAGCAGCCGGAGAGGGCCCTCTGGAAACACCATATATTTT.

This clonotype has ten or more counts. V gene TRBV28 combines with J gene TRBJ2-5; 10 positions match TRBD1. There are 17 residues in the CDR3. CDR1 is MDHEN and CDR2 is SYDVKM in the germline V gene. J was trimmed by 2 bases and V by 6 bases; bases with no gene match: 12. In DNA form, the CDR3 reads TGTGCCAGCAGCCCGCGGCCGGGACAGGGGCCGCAAGAGACCCAGTACTTC. It is translated as CASSPRPGQGPQETQYF.

A remark on this clonotype: A much larger clonotype is one base distant, so this may be a read error. The chain employs TRBV12-3 or TRBV12-4 and TRBJ2-5; 12 nucleotides align to TRBD2. The CDR3 loop spans 17 amino acids. The CDR3, as DNA: TGTACCAGCAGCCTGGCTAGCGGGGGGGTCTACCAAGAGACCCAGTACTTC. Translated: CTSSLASGGVYQETQYF.

Remarks on this clonotype: Mismatch with germline at one junction end may stem from a read error. The chain couples TRBV6-5 to TRBJ1-1; D not certain. The CDR3 sequence is 16 residues long. Per germline, CDR1 MNHEY and CDR2 SVGAGI. The CDR3 DNA is TGTGCCAGCAGGCCGCGTGGACCCTCGAGGTACTCTGAAGCTTTATTT. It codes for CASRPRGPSRYSEALF.

This clonotype has just a few counts. The rearrangement uses TRBV5-1 and TRBJ1-6; D is unclear. V lost 0 bases, J lost 15 bases, and 13 bases lay in between. The CDR3 loop spans 13 amino acids. Looked up from germline, CDR1 is SGHRS and CDR2 is YFSETQ. CDR3 protein: CASSLGPLGDLHF. Here the CDR3 DNA reads TGCGCCAGCAGCTTGGGGCCGCTCGGGGACCTCCACTTT.

The chain employs TRBV4-1 and TRBJ2-3, with D unresolved. Germline CDR1 MGHRA, CDR2 YSYEKL. Trimming stripped 4 bases from V and 2 bases from J, with 13 bases between. The CDR3 is 15 residues long. In nucleotides, the CDR3 is TGCGCCAGCAGCCTGGACGGCTTTTCCACAGATACGCAGTATTTT. This translates into CASSLDGFSTDTQYF.

Ten or more counts support this clonotype. The J gene is TRBJ2-3, the V gene TRBV5-8; TRBD2 matches at 7 bases. Germline CDR1 reads SGHTS; CDR2 reads YDEGEE. The CDR3 is made up of 14 amino acids. The V and J ends lost 5 bases and 4 bases, in that order; junction bases with no gene match: 7. This CDR3 is CASRPFGGSDTQYF. CDR3 in DNA: TGTGCCAGCAGGCCCTTCGGGGGGTCAGATACGCAGTATTTT. The full variable domain, with the rest looked up from reference TRBV5-8 and TRBJ2-3, is EAGVTQSPTHLIKTRGQQATLRCSPISGHTSVYWYQQALGLGLQFLLWYDEGEERNRGNFPPRFSGRQFPNYSSELNVNALELEDSALYLCASRPFGGSDTQYFGPGTRLTVL.

The chain combines TRBV27 with TRBJ2-3; 9 bases map to TRBD2. The germline gives CDR1 MNHEY, CDR2 SMNVEV (reference sequence). J gave up 5 bases and V 3 bases, and 9 bases lay outside the gene matches. The CDR3 length is 16 residues. CDR3 coding DNA: TGTGCCAGCAGTTTTCTCGCGGGGGGGCCCGGAGATACGCAGTATTTT. Its protein product is CASSFLAGGPGDTQYF.